The rows below give T cell receptor beta chains drawn from one sample of a study of cytomegalovirus exposure and HLA in healthy donors. Clones were sequenced by immunoSEQ multiplex PCR, and TCRdb holds only the in-frame ones, with some missing. The sample includes around 140,000 clones, about four fifths of them seen just once. The sequenced sample consisted of PBMCs. These receptors originate from a woman under 30 in good health and CMV-seropositive. Both conserved end residues are part of each CDR3. The order of the fields is J gene, clone size, V gene, D gene, CDR3 protein, CDR3 DNA. D genes are given only for firm matches. A clone size is listed for some rows: how often the clone was seen (once, few, many), or a class if it is expanded.

j_gene: TRBJ1-6; abundance: once; v_gene: TRBV27; d_gene: NA; CDR3aa: CASSTNRAPNSPLHF; CDR3nt: TGTGCCAGCAGTACTAACAGGGCGCCAAATTCACCCCTCCACTTT
j_gene: TRBJ1-1; abundance: NA; v_gene: TRBV5-8; d_gene: TRBD1; CDR3aa: CASRLDRGPSNTEAFF; CDR3nt: TGTGCCAGCAGGTTGGACAGGGGGCCCTCTAACACTGAAGCTTTCTTT
j_gene: TRBJ2-5; abundance: few; v_gene: TRBV29-1; d_gene: NA; CDR3aa: CRDRGRETQYF; CDR3nt: TGCAGGGACAGAGGGCGAGAGACCCAGTACTTC
j_gene: TRBJ1-3; abundance: NA; v_gene: TRBV21-1; d_gene: NA; CDR3aa: CASTIQGCSGNTIYF; CDR3nt: TGTGCCAGCACTATTCAGGGTTGCTCTGGAAACACCATATATTTT
j_gene: TRBJ2-1; abundance: once; v_gene: TRBV6-6; d_gene: NA; CDR3aa: CASSSIVAEYNEQFF; CDR3nt: TGTGCCAGCAGTTCGATAGTAGCGGAGTACAATGAGCAGTTCTTC
j_gene: TRBJ1-2; abundance: NA; v_gene: TRBV27; d_gene: TRBD1; CDR3aa: CAAGPGQAFWGGYTF; CDR3nt: TGCGCCGCGGGGCCGGGACAGGCGTTTTGGGGTGGCTACACCTTC
j_gene: TRBJ1-4; abundance: NA; v_gene: TRBV2; d_gene: NA; CDR3aa: CASSERTDYFEKLFF; CDR3nt: TGTGCCAGCAGTGAACGGACAGACTATTTTGAAAAACTGTTTTTT
j_gene: TRBJ2-3; abundance: NA; v_gene: TRBV4-1; d_gene: TRBD2; CDR3aa: CASSQASGGADTQYF; CDR3nt: TGCGCCAGCAGCCAAGCTAGCGGGGGGGCAGATACGCAGTATTTT
j_gene: TRBJ1-1; abundance: NA; v_gene: TRBV18; d_gene: NA; CDR3aa: CASSPLPGDTEAFF; CDR3nt: TGTGCCAGCTCACCCCTTCCAGGGGACACTGAAGCTTTCTTT
j_gene: TRBJ2-4; abundance: NA; v_gene: TRBV5-6; d_gene: NA; CDR3aa: CASTWAGSTDIQYF; CDR3nt: TGTGCCAGCACCTGGGCAGGTAGTACGGACATTCAGTACTTC
j_gene: TRBJ2-1; abundance: once; v_gene: TRBV6-1; d_gene: NA; CDR3aa: CASRKVGRGYNEQFF; CDR3nt: TGTGCCAGCAGGAAGGTGGGTAGAGGCTACAATGAGCAGTTCTTC
j_gene: TRBJ2-3; abundance: NA; v_gene: TRBV5-1; d_gene: NA; CDR3aa: CASSLKGGDSNTQYF; CDR3nt: TGCGCCAGCAGCTTGAAAGGGGGAGACTCCAATACGCAGTATTTT
j_gene: TRBJ2-2; abundance: few; v_gene: TRBV15; d_gene: TRBD2; CDR3aa: CATSRRAGGANTGELFF; CDR3nt: TGTGCCACCAGCAGACGAGCGGGGGGCGCGAACACCGGGGAGCTGTTTTTT
j_gene: TRBJ2-3; abundance: NA; v_gene: TRBV14; d_gene: NA; CDR3aa: CASSQAGLKTDTQYF; CDR3nt: TGTGCCAGCAGCCAGGCTGGGCTAAAAACAGATACGCAGTATTTT
j_gene: TRBJ1-4; abundance: NA; v_gene: TRBV27; d_gene: TRBD1; CDR3aa: CASSFRGHDRATNEKLFF; CDR3nt: TGTGCCAGCAGTTTCAGGGGGCACGATCGCGCAACTAATGAAAAACTGTTTTTT
j_gene: TRBJ1-1; abundance: NA; v_gene: TRBV19; d_gene: NA; CDR3aa: CASSTGQSRRSGNTEAFF; CDR3nt: TGTGCCAGTAGTACAGGACAGTCACGGAGGTCGGGGAACACTGAAGCTTTCTTT
j_gene: TRBJ2-5; abundance: NA; v_gene: TRBV5-1; d_gene: NA; CDR3aa: CASSLGRVETQYF; CDR3nt: TGCGCCAGCAGCCTGGGGCGGGTGGAGACCCAGTACTTC
j_gene: TRBJ1-2; abundance: NA; v_gene: TRBV19; d_gene: NA; CDR3aa: CASSMGPTASGYTF; CDR3nt: TGTGCCAGTAGTATGGGGCCTACGGCAAGTGGCTACACCTTC
j_gene: TRBJ1-1; abundance: NA; v_gene: TRBV5-5; d_gene: NA; CDR3aa: CASSPSYLRNTEAFF; CDR3nt: TGTGCCAGCAGCCCCTCGTATCTTAGGAACACTGAAGCTTTCTTT
j_gene: TRBJ1-1; abundance: NA; v_gene: TRBV4-3; d_gene: NA; CDR3aa: CASSFDSSNTEAFF; CDR3nt: TGCGCCAGCAGCTTCGACAGCTCGAACACTGAAGCTTTCTTT
j_gene: TRBJ2-4; abundance: NA; v_gene: TRBV11-2; d_gene: TRBD2; CDR3aa: CASSQTSGAKNIQYF; CDR3nt: TGTGCCAGCAGCCAGACTAGCGGAGCCAAAAACATTCAGTACTTC
j_gene: TRBJ1-1; abundance: NA; v_gene: TRBV7-2; d_gene: TRBD1; CDR3aa: CASSTRQGTEAFF; CDR3nt: TGTGCCAGCAGCACCAGACAGGGAACTGAAGCTTTCTTT
j_gene: TRBJ2-1; abundance: once; v_gene: TRBV7-2; d_gene: TRBD2; CDR3aa: CASSLATSGGAYNEQFF; CDR3nt: TGTGCCAGCAGCCTAGCAACTAGCGGGGGGGCCTACAATGAGCAGTTCTTC
j_gene: TRBJ2-1; abundance: NA; v_gene: TRBV6-5; d_gene: NA; CDR3aa: CASSVKTDYNEQFF; CDR3nt: TGTGCCAGCAGTGTGAAAACAGATTACAATGAGCAGTTCTTC
j_gene: TRBJ2-3; abundance: NA; v_gene: TRBV10-3; d_gene: TRBD2; CDR3aa: CAIRASGGPRIDTQYF; CDR3nt: TGTGCCATCAGGGCTAGCGGGGGACCTCGAATAGATACGCAGTATTTT
j_gene: TRBJ2-7; abundance: NA; v_gene: TRBV7-9; d_gene: NA; CDR3aa: CASSLGGKPYEQYF; CDR3nt: TGTGCCAGCAGCTTAGGGGGCAAGCCCTACGAGCAGTACTTC
j_gene: TRBJ1-2; abundance: NA; v_gene: TRBV27; d_gene: TRBD1; CDR3aa: CASSRRQGASDVNYGYTF; CDR3nt: TGTGCCAGCAGCCGGAGACAGGGGGCTTCGGACGTTAACTATGGCTACACCTTC
j_gene: TRBJ2-5; abundance: NA; v_gene: TRBV15; d_gene: TRBD2; CDR3aa: CATSRGLTSGQETQYF; CDR3nt: TGTGCCACCAGCAGGGGCCTTACTAGCGGACAAGAGACCCAGTACTTC
j_gene: TRBJ2-1; abundance: NA; v_gene: TRBV7-2; d_gene: TRBD2; CDR3aa: CASSLAQRGGFNEQFF; CDR3nt: TGTGCCAGCAGCTTAGCTCAGCGGGGGGGCTTCAATGAGCAGTTCTTC
j_gene: TRBJ2-6; abundance: NA; v_gene: TRBV4-3; d_gene: NA; CDR3aa: CASSQATGRSGANVLTF; CDR3nt: TGCGCCAGCAGCCAAGCGACAGGGAGGTCGGGGGCCAACGTCCTGACTTTC
j_gene: TRBJ2-5; abundance: NA; v_gene: TRBV18; d_gene: TRBD1; CDR3aa: CASSPGQKETQYF; CDR3nt: TGTGCCAGCTCACCGGGACAGAAAGAGACCCAGTACTTC
j_gene: TRBJ2-3; abundance: NA; v_gene: TRBV15; d_gene: TRBD2; CDR3aa: CATSRAPSGGDSQYF; CDR3nt: TGTGCCACCAGCAGAGCCCCCAGCGGGGGGGACTCGCAGTATTTT
j_gene: TRBJ1-2; abundance: NA; v_gene: TRBV5-4; d_gene: NA; CDR3aa: CASSLGGVRAANYGYTF; CDR3nt: TGTGCCAGCAGCTTGGGAGGCGTGAGGGCGGCTAACTATGGCTACACCTTC
j_gene: TRBJ1-3; abundance: once; v_gene: TRBV27; d_gene: TRBD1; CDR3aa: CASGRGVGDTIYF; CDR3nt: TGTGCCAGCGGCAGGGGGGTAGGGGACACCATATATTTT
j_gene: TRBJ2-7; abundance: NA; v_gene: TRBV30; d_gene: TRBD1; CDR3aa: CAWRYPGTGFEQYF; CDR3nt: TGTGCCTGGAGATACCCTGGGACAGGGTTTGAGCAGTACTTC
j_gene: TRBJ1-1; abundance: NA; v_gene: TRBV4-1; d_gene: TRBD1; CDR3aa: CASSQDLGQAALMNTEAFF; CDR3nt: TGCGCCAGCAGCCAAGACTTGGGACAGGCCGCACTAATGAACACTGAAGCTTTCTTT
j_gene: TRBJ2-7; abundance: NA; v_gene: TRBV5-4; d_gene: TRBD1; CDR3aa: CASSSGTVTYEQYF; CDR3nt: TGTGCCAGCAGTTCCGGGACAGTGACCTACGAGCAGTACTTC
j_gene: TRBJ2-1; abundance: NA; v_gene: TRBV5-8; d_gene: TRBD2; CDR3aa: CASSFGLAGGEEQFF; CDR3nt: TGTGCCAGCAGCTTTGGACTAGCGGGGGGAGAAGAGCAGTTCTTC
j_gene: TRBJ2-2; abundance: NA; v_gene: TRBV28; d_gene: NA; CDR3aa: CASSLLAPGELFF; CDR3nt: TGTGCCAGCAGTTTATTGGCCCCCGGGGAGCTGTTTTTT
j_gene: TRBJ1-2; abundance: few; v_gene: TRBV30; d_gene: TRBD1; CDR3aa: CAWSQRQGAGGYTF; CDR3nt: TGTGCCTGGAGTCAACGACAGGGGGCGGGGGGCTACACCTTC
j_gene: TRBJ1-1; abundance: NA; v_gene: TRBV5-1; d_gene: TRBD1; CDR3aa: CASSLSRGLGTEAFF; CDR3nt: TGCGCCAGCAGCTTGTCCAGGGGGCTGGGCACTGAAGCTTTCTTT
j_gene: TRBJ1-1; abundance: once; v_gene: TRBV15; d_gene: NA; CDR3aa: CATSREYLEAFF; CDR3nt: TGTGCCACCAGCAGAGAATATTTAGAAGCTTTCTTT
j_gene: TRBJ2-2; abundance: few; v_gene: TRBV5-1; d_gene: TRBD1; CDR3aa: CASSPTGTGVTGELFF; CDR3nt: TGCGCCAGCAGCCCAACCGGGACAGGGGTCACCGGGGAGCTGTTTTTT
j_gene: TRBJ2-1; abundance: NA; v_gene: TRBV5-6; d_gene: NA; CDR3aa: CASREQGWNEQFF; CDR3nt: TGTGCCAGCAGAGAACAGGGTTGGAATGAGCAGTTCTTC
j_gene: TRBJ2-3; abundance: NA; v_gene: TRBV6-1; d_gene: TRBD1; CDR3aa: CASRRQGRDTQYF; CDR3nt: TGTGCCAGCAGAAGACAGGGACGCGATACGCAGTATTTT
j_gene: TRBJ1-4; abundance: few; v_gene: TRBV5-1; d_gene: NA; CDR3aa: CASSFSGSTNEKLFF; CDR3nt: TGCGCCAGCAGTTTTTCAGGGTCGACTAATGAAAAACTGTTTTTT
j_gene: TRBJ1-5; abundance: once; v_gene: TRBV7-2; d_gene: NA; CDR3aa: CASSSPGFNQPQHF; CDR3nt: TGTGCCAGCAGCTCGCCGGGGTTCAATCAGCCCCAGCATTTT
j_gene: TRBJ1-1; abundance: NA; v_gene: TRBV11-2; d_gene: TRBD1; CDR3aa: CASSSRGRVTEAFF; CDR3nt: TGTGCCAGCAGCTCCAGGGGGCGCGTCACTGAAGCTTTCTTT
j_gene: TRBJ2-1; abundance: once; v_gene: TRBV9; d_gene: TRBD2; CDR3aa: CASSVDGGGAPYNEQFF; CDR3nt: TGTGCCAGCAGCGTAGATGGCGGGGGGGCCCCTTACAATGAGCAGTTCTTC